This TCR beta chain was identified during a study of cytomegalovirus exposure and HLA in healthy donors. Findings and limits, study-wide: Most TCR beta V segments were productive about 87% or about 30% of the time in an earlier analysis. The authors later found HLA-associated TCR beta chains more clonally expanded than equally common others. As a later analysis showed, several of the most significant clusters appeared to be linked to common viral pathogens.

This PCR relied on a set of 60 Vbeta primers and 13 Jbeta primers. Clones were sequenced by immunoSEQ multiplex PCR, and TCRdb holds only the in-frame ones, with some missing. The sample has about 110,000 clones; roughly an eighth are singletons. With respect to this clone: Its antigen is unknown.

V shed 3 bases and J shed 0 bases, with 5 bases lying between them. The CDR3 contains 13 residues. CDR1 is SGDLS and CDR2 is YYNGEE in the germline V gene. The genes are TRBV9 and TRBJ2-3; D is undetermined. The TCR originated in a man in his forties in good health and CMV-seropositive. Material: PBMCs. The CDR3 bases are TGTGCCAGCAGCGGTTCTAGCACAGATACGCAGTATTTT. This codes for CASSGSSTDTQYF.